Below are 22 T cell receptor beta chains sequenced from a single sample in a study of vaccination effects on CD4 cells after COVID-19. The repertoire was sequenced with immunoSEQ multiplex PCR; TCRdb's copy has only in-frame clones and lacks some. The repertoire consists of 73,000 or so clones, with about 79% occurring once and the leading ten covering roughly a tenth. Before sequencing, viral peptide pools were used by the ViraFEST assay to expand antigen-specific CD4+ T cells. Cells that had been cultured for nine to eleven days were the source of isolated CD4+ T cells. Prior SARS-CoV-2 infection was absent in the vaccine recipients, as shown by negative nucleocapsid antibodies. Which antigens these TCRs recognize remains unknown. Sequences were derived from CD4+ T cells from PBMCs cultured with SARS-CoV-2 spike peptides, sampled before COVID-19 vaccination. These receptors were obtained from a human donor who received a COVID-19 vaccine.

This rearrangement joins TRBV25-1 to TRBJ1-3, with a possible D match to TRBD1 (6 bases). This CDR3 spans 14 amino acids. Trimming cost V 1 base and J 4 bases, with 8 bases left between them. CDR1 and CDR2 from the germline V gene are MGHDK and SYGVNS. Here the CDR3 DNA reads TGTGCCAGCAGTGAATTAGGACAGGGAAACACCATATATTTT. Its protein is CASSELGQGNTIYF. The complete variable domain, with remaining parts taken from reference TRBV25-1 and TRBJ1-3, reads EADIYQTPRYLVIGTGKKITLECSQTMGHDKMYWYQQDPGMELHLIHYSYGVNSTEKGDLSSESTVSRIRTEHFPLTLESARPSHTSQYLCASSELGQGNTIYFGEGSWLTVV.

The rearrangement links TRBV16 to TRBJ1-5; the match to TRBD1 covers 9 bases. J lost 1 base, V lost 5 bases, and 3 bases had no gene match. Germline loops: CDR1 KGHSY, CDR2 FQNENV. The CDR3 contains 15 residues. CDR3 sequence: CASSIQGASNQPQHF. CDR3 coding DNA: TGTGCCAGCAGCATACAGGGGGCGAGCAATCAGCCCCAGCATTTT. Variable domain in full (rest from reference TRBV16 and TRBJ1-5): GEEVAQTPKHLVRGEGQKAKLYCAPIKGHSYVFWYQQVLKNEFKFLISFQNENVFDETGMPKERFSAKCLPNSPCSLEIQATKLEDSAVYFCASSIQGASNQPQHFGDGTRLSIL.

The genes are TRBV18 and TRBJ1-2; D unresolved. The CDR3 spans 14 residues. CDR1 is KGHSH and CDR2 is LQKENI in the germline V gene. The germline V and J ends were trimmed by 0 bases and 4 bases, with 9 bases remaining between them. Here the CDR3 reads CASSPPGRIYGYTF. For the CDR3, the DNA is TGTGCCAGCTCACCACCGGGCAGGATCTATGGCTACACCTTC.

V usage is TRBV6-2 or TRBV6-3 and J usage is TRBJ2-7; TRBD1 agrees at 9 bases. This CDR3 region has 14 residues. Germline CDR1 is MNHEY and CDR2 is SVGEGT. V was pared by 6 bases and J by 6 bases, with 9 bases of the junction left unmatched. CDR3 region: CASSRRTGALEQYV. Here the CDR3 DNA reads TGTGCCAGCAGCCGCCGGACAGGGGCCCTCGAGCAGTACGTC.

This clone occurred once. The rearrangement links TRBV6-5 to TRBJ1-1, with a possible D match to TRBD1 (5 bases). V lost 0 bases to trimming and J lost 5 bases, with 13 bases between them. Germline CDR1 reads MNHEY; CDR2 reads SVGAGI. CDR3 length: 15 residues. This chain's CDR3 is CASSYSLRGETEAFF. The CDR3, as DNA: TGTGCCAGCAGTTACTCGCTCCGGGGCGAGACTGAAGCTTTCTTT.

This clone was counted only a few times. The J gene is TRBJ1-6, the V gene TRBV30; TRBD1 aligns across 8 bases. Germline CDR1 GTSNPN, CDR2 SVGIG (reference sequence). Germline trimming cut 2 bases from V and 6 bases from J; bases unmatched to any gene: 6. The CDR3 extends over 15 amino acids. The CDR3 sequence: CAWSYRGGINSPLHF. Here the CDR3 DNA reads TGTGCCTGGAGTTACAGGGGGGGGATTAATTCACCCCTCCACTTT.

The rearrangement uses TRBV6-5 and TRBJ1-1; tentative D call: TRBD1 (5 bases). The CDR3 spans 13 residues. V was shortened by 8 bases and J by 6 bases, with 16 bases between the two germline ends. Germline values: CDR1 MNHEY, CDR2 SVGAGI. Here the CDR3 reads CASLFTEGAEAFF. The CDR3 region has the DNA TGTGCCAGCCTATTCACGGAAGGGGCTGAAGCTTTCTTT.

This sequence joins TRBV7-2 and TRBJ2-2; no clear D gene. The CDR3 runs to 15 residues. V was clipped by 5 bases and J by 6 bases, with 16 bases between them. Per germline, CDR1 SGHTA and CDR2 FQGNSA. The CDR3 DNA reads as TGTGCCAGCAGCCCCCATGGGGTCGTGTCCGGGGAGCTGTTTTTT. Encoded protein: CASSPHGVVSGELFF.

The gene calls are TRBV4-1 and TRBJ2-1; 9 bases match TRBD2. Germline assignment: CDR1 MGHRA and CDR2 YSYEKL. The CDR3 is 19 amino acids. V lost 4 bases, J lost 1 base, and 14 bases stayed unmatched. The CDR3 nucleotides are TGCGCCAGCAGCCCCCCCTTTAGCGGGGGTTACGGATCCTACAATGAGCAGTTCTTC. Translating it yields CASSPPFSGGYGSYNEQFF.

The chain combines TRBV5-1 with TRBJ2-2; 10 bases fit TRBD1. There are 14 residues in the CDR3. V gave up 6 bases and J gave up 6 bases; unmatched junction bases: 5. Germline V gene data show CDR1 as SGHRS and CDR2 as YFSETQ. The DNA for the CDR3 is TGCGCCAGCAAGGGACAGGGGTTGGCCGGGGAGCTGTTTTTT. This sequence encodes CASKGQGLAGELFF.

The V and J genes are TRBV11-3 and TRBJ2-3; D unresolved. From germline, CDR1 is SGHNT and CDR2 YENEEA. This CDR3 contains 13 residues. V was cut by 2 bases and J by 5 bases, with 8 bases left in between. In DNA, the CDR3 is TGTGCCAGCAGCTTATCCGTAGGAGATACGCAGTATTTT. Translation: CASSLSVGDTQYF.

The chain links TRBV5-4 to TRBJ2-1, with D tentatively TRBD2 (6 bases). V gave up 3 bases and J gave up 6 bases, with 10 bases separating them. This CDR3 is built from 13 residues. Germline V gives CDR1 SGHNT, CDR2 YYREEE (reference sequence). CDR3 sequence reads: CASSSWRGNEQFF. The DNA for the CDR3 is TGTGCCAGCAGCTCCTGGCGGGGCAATGAGCAGTTCTTC.

The chain links TRBV18 to TRBJ1-2, with TRBD1 as a possible D gene (5 bases). The V end was cut by 1 base, the J end by 1 base, with 13 bases between. This CDR3 spans 16 amino acids. The germline gives CDR1 KGHSH, CDR2 LQKENI. The CDR3 DNA is TGTGCCAGCTCACCACGAAGGGACGGACATAACTATGGCTACACCTTC. Amino acids: CASSPRRDGHNYGYTF.

The rearrangement links TRBV20-1 to TRBJ2-3, with D possibly TRBD2 on 5 matching bases. The CDR3 length is 11 residues. The V end lost 6 bases, the J end lost 4 bases, and 8 bases lay between the germline ends. Germline loops: CDR1 DFQATT, CDR2 SNEGSKA (reference sequence). The CDR3 loop is CSAEGADTQYF. The CDR3 nucleotides read TGCAGTGCCGAGGGAGCAGATACGCAGTATTTT.

The rearrangement joins TRBV7-2 to TRBJ1-1, with unresolved D. The V end lost 3 bases, the J end lost 10 bases, and 12 bases lay between the germline ends. CDR1 and CDR2 (germline): SGHTA, FQGNSA. The CDR3 contains 12 residues. The CDR3 nucleotides are TGTGCCAGCAGCTTGGGGATCCGGGGAGCTTTCTTT. Its translation is CASSLGIRGAFF.

CDR3 coding DNA: TGTGCCAGCTCTCAGAGGATCACTGAAGCTTTCTTT. As protein: CASSQRITEAFF. This chain uses TRBV6-6 with TRBJ1-1; D is ambiguous. The CDR3 extends over 12 amino acids. V was clipped by 8 bases and J by 4 bases, with 11 bases between them. From germline, CDR1 is MNHNY and CDR2 SVGAGI (reference sequence).

The V call is TRBV10-2, the J call TRBJ1-1; D call uncertain. The germline V and J ends were trimmed by 2 bases and 1 base, with 5 bases remaining between them. In germline, CDR1 is WSHSY, CDR2 SAAADI. This CDR3 is 13 amino acids long. The CDR3 DNA is TGCGCCAGCAGTGAGAGGCGGAACACTGAAGCTTTCTTT. As protein: CASSERRNTEAFF.

CDR3 coding DNA: TGTGCCAGCGGCCCGGACGTGGTGATCGAACCCCAGCATTTT. It encodes CASGPDVVIEPQHF. This chain uses TRBV6-2 or TRBV6-3 with TRBJ1-5; D uncertain. Germline V lookup: CDR1 MNHEY, CDR2 SVGEGT. The CDR3 is 14 amino acids. Deletions cut 8 bases from V and 10 bases from J, with 21 bases between.

The rearrangement uses TRBV6-1 and TRBJ1-1; D is unresolved. V was cut by 2 bases and J by 10 bases, with 11 bases left in between. The CDR3 totals 12 residues. Germline CDR1 MNHNS, CDR2 SASEGT. Written as DNA, the CDR3 is TGTGCCAGCAGTGAACTTTTCTTTAGAGCTTTCTTT. It is translated as CASSELFFRAFF.

V gene TRBV19 combines with J gene TRBJ1-5; the D is unclear. There are 13 residues in the CDR3. The V end lost 5 bases, the J end lost 6 bases, and 11 bases lay between the germline ends. Germline V CDR1 and CDR2: LNHDA, SQIVND (reference sequence). CDR3 DNA: TGTGCCAGTAGTCTCGGATGGGGTCAGCCCCAGCATTTT. Translating gives CASSLGWGQPQHF.

The chain has TRBV3-1 (or the pseudogene TRBV3-2) and TRBJ1-4, with 8 bases fitting TRBD1. V shed 0 bases and J 8 bases; nucleotides not matched to a gene: 2. CDR1 and CDR2 (germline): LGHDT, YNNKEL (reference sequence). The CDR3 length is 14 residues. The CDR3 protein is CASSQDWDREKLFF. CDR3 in DNA: TGTGCCAGCAGCCAAGATTGGGACAGGGAAAAACTGTTTTTT.

This sequence joins TRBV5-1 and TRBJ2-5, with 7 bases matching TRBD1. This CDR3 has 15 amino acids. Germline loops: CDR1 SGHRS, CDR2 YFSETQ. V was pared by 3 bases and J by 3 bases, with 8 bases of the junction left unmatched. The CDR3 region is CASSSQTGMKETQYF. The CDR3 region has the DNA TGCGCCAGCAGCTCCCAGACAGGGATGAAAGAGACCCAGTACTTC.